This TCR beta chain was captured in a study of blood T cell repertoires in COVID-19. Whole-study context: Collection of acute and convalescent COVID-19 samples took place in the United States, Italy and Spain. T cells, B-cell-depleted T cells, or PBMCs supplied cDNA or gDNA.

Between the trimmed V and J ends, which lost 1 base and 3 bases, there was a span of 8 bases. The CDR3 has 13 amino acids. Germline V gene data show CDR1 as SGHDT and CDR2 as YYEEEE. In the original processing: Amplification of reference gene primers was used by the study to estimate nucleated cell counts. Generated by immunoSEQ multiplex PCR, the TCRdb table keeps only in-frame clones and is missing some. V, J and clone size derive from that table, while D and trimming were established from the DNA sequence. The sample lists about 270,000 clones; 75% to 90% were seen once. The receptor's source is a human donor in a cohort sampled during active COVID-19. The chain links TRBV5-6 to TRBJ2-7, with TRBD1 as a possible D gene (5 bases). Sequencing was carried out using peripheral blood. The CDR3 here is CASSLSQGYEQYF. DNA for the CDR3: TGTGCCAGCAGCTTGTCTCAGGGCTACGAGCAGTACTTC.